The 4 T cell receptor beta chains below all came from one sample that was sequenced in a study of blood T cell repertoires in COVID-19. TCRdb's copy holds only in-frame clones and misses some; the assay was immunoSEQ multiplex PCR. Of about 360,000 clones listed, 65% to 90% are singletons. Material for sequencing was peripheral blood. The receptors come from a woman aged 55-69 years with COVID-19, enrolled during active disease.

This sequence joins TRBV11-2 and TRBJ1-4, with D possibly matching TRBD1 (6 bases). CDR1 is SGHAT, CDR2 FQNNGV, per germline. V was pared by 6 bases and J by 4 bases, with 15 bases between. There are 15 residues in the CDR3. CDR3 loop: CASSSVQGSNEKLFF. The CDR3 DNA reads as TGTGCCAGCAGTTCCGTCCAGGGGAGTAATGAAAAACTGTTTTTT.

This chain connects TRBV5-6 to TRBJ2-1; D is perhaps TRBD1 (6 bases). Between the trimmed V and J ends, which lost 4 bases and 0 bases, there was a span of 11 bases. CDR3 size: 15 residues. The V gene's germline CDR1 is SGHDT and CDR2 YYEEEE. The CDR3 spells CASSLGQSSYNEQFF. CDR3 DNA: TGTGCCAGCAGCCTAGGACAGAGCTCCTACAATGAGCAGTTCTTC.

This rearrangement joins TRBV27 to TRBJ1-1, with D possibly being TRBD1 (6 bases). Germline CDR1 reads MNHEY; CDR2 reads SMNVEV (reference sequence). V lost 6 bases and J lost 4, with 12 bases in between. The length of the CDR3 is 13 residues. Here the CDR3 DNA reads TGTGCCAGCAGCTACAGGGTTGCCACTGAAGCTTTCTTT. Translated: CASSYRVATEAFF.

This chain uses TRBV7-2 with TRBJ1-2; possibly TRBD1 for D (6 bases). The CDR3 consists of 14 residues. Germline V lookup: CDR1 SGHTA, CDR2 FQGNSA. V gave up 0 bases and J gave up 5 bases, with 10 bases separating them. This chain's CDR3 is CASSLAWDIYGYTF. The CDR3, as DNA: TGTGCCAGCAGCTTAGCTTGGGACATTTATGGCTACACCTTC. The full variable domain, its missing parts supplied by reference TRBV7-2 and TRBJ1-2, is GAGVSQSPSNKVTEKGKDVELRCDPISGHTALYWYRQSLGQGLEFLIYFQGNSAPDKSGLPSDRFSAERTGGSVSTLTIQRTQQEDSAVYLCASSLAWDIYGYTFGSGTRLTVV.